This T cell receptor (beta chain) comes out of a study of blood T cell repertoires in COVID-19 (dated by TCRdb to about 2020). Regarding the research as a whole: The collaborator samples originated in the United States, Italy and Spain and spanned the acute and convalescent phases of COVID-19. The prospective study material was composed of cDNA or gDNA derived from T cells, B-cell-depleted T cells, or PBMCs. Deeply sampled blood TCRbeta repertoires from subjects exposed to, actively infected with, or recovered from COVID-19 were included in the dataset. The repertoires were made available in a free public database intended to serve as a resource for research on the immune response to SARS-CoV-2. Samples came from the ongoing ImmuneRACE study (first 160 participants) plus 1,254 subjects from 6 global collaborators. Sample metadata almost always included a de-identified subject ID, COVID-19 status, age in years and sex. Where HLA class I and class II types were available, the types were taken from metadata supplied by the sample provider, not from assay-based typing. Results and caveats for the whole study, not just this receptor: How much clinical and demographic metadata was included differed by source and by participant, and the metadata was provided uncurated.

The immunoSEQ Assay, a bias-controlled multiplex PCR, was used to amplify TCRbeta CDR3 regions from genomic DNA. The original methods were these. The number of nucleated cells in each sample was estimated from the amplification of reference gene primers within the assay. To quantify the absolute abundance of each unique TCRbeta CDR3 rearrangement, sequence reads were collapsed and filtered. For each sample, productive Simpson clonality was calculated by taking the square root of Simpson's diversity index across productive rearrangements. Not all clones reach the TCRdb copy of this immuneACCESS table, which keeps in-frame sequences only. Checked studies attribute under half of the gap to unresolved V genes and leave the rest unexplained. The V and J calls and clone size were taken over from that table, and D and trimming were inferred from the DNA. Recorded for this sample are 10,000 or so clones; 71% of them occurred a single time. Around 6% of the sample is held by the ten biggest clonotypes.

The CDR3 runs 15 amino acids, cysteine and phenylalanine included. The DNA shown is the 45-base CDR3, in frame from base 1. V trim: 7 bases; J trim: 2 bases; unmatched bases: 6. Taken from the germline V gene (reference sequence), the CDR1 and CDR2 loops are MNHNY and SVGAGI. In Seattle, one collaborating source enrolled patients while the infection was active and tracked those patients longitudinally over the course of disease. Each collaborating institution followed its own protocols to collect whole blood in K2EDTA tubes. For TCRbeta analysis, collaborator samples were shipped as frozen whole blood, as isolated PBMCs, or as DNA extracted from either sample type. With respect to this clone: Its antigen is currently not known. Per-base qualities were not stored, and no clone one base away is much larger.

This clonotype was obtained from a man aged 55 to 70 with COVID-19, enrolled during active disease. The sample consisted of peripheral blood. This sequence uses TRBV6-6 and TRBJ1-5, with 9 bases aligning to TRBD1. Here is the DNA: TGTGCCAGCACCATAACAGGGGGCGGCAATCAGCCCCAGCATTTT. Its amino acids are CASTITGGGNQPQHF.